These 21 T cell receptor beta chains originate from one sample sequenced in a study of regulatory T cells in long-lasting Graves disease. The time point denotes: newly diagnosed GD, antithyroid drugs for less than 3 months. TCR sequences were obtained from RNA taken from PBMCs. Construction of TCR beta libraries relied on iRepertoire HTBI primers and on Arm-PCR targeting CDR3 regions. TCRdb recomputed calls from the multiplex PCR reads with MiXCR, one row per CDR3 protein. The sample includes around 420,000 distinct CDR3 sequences, roughly 16% seen only once; the top ten take about a fifth. Sequencing was performed on peripheral blood mononuclear cells (PBMCs), taken at new diagnosis, from a patient treated with antithyroid drugs. The receptors stem from a female donor with Graves disease.

This clonotype has only a few counts. The CDR3, as DNA: TGCAGTGCCATCGGGGCAGTCAATTCACCCCTCCACTTT. Protein sequence: CSAIGAVNSPLHF. The chain carries TRBV20-1 and TRBJ1-6; tentatively, D is TRBD1 (5 bases). V shed 6 bases and J shed 7 bases, with 13 bases lying between them. The germline V gene encodes CDR1 DFQATT and CDR2 SNEGSKA (reference sequence). The CDR3 runs 13 residues.

The gene calls are TRBV19 and TRBJ2-5; 9 bases line up with TRBD2. The germline V gene has CDR1 LNHDA and CDR2 SQIVND (reference sequence). CDR3 length: 15 amino acids. V was clipped by 3 bases and J by 5 bases; unmatched bases: 7. The CDR3 nucleotides are TGTGCCAGTAGTATGGTAGCGGGAGAGTTGGAGACCCAGTACTTC. This translates into CASSMVAGELETQYF.

This clonotype occurred many times. The chain couples TRBV30 to TRBJ2-1; TRBD2 might be the D (5 bases). CDR1 and CDR2 (germline): GTSNPN, SVGIG (reference sequence). The CDR3 length is 12 residues. Trimming shortened V by 3 bases and J by 6 bases, and 9 bases separated the two germline ends. Here the CDR3 reads CAWSPTSNEQFF. CDR3 coding DNA: TGTGCCTGGAGCCCTACTAGCAATGAGCAGTTCTTC.

This clonotype was counted only a few times. CDR3 DNA: TGTGCCAGTAGTCAATGGGAGGTCGGCAATCAGCCCCAGCATTTT. It codes for CASSQWEVGNQPQHF. This chain uses TRBV19 with TRBJ1-5; D call uncertain. V lost 5 bases and J lost 2, with 13 bases in between. Germline assignment: CDR1 LNHDA and CDR2 SQIVND (reference sequence). The CDR3 spans 15 residues.

This clonotype was detected many times. V usage is TRBV5-1 and J usage is TRBJ1-2, with 9 bases fitting TRBD1. Unmatched junction bases numbered 7, after V lost 2 bases and J lost 8 bases. CDR1 is SGHRS, CDR2 YFSETQ, per germline. The CDR3 consists of 14 residues. This chain's CDR3 is CASSLGQGLSGYTF. The CDR3 nucleotides read TGCGCCAGCAGCTTAGGACAGGGGTTAAGCGGCTACACCTTC.

This clonotype was counted many times. The chain employs TRBV7-9 and TRBJ2-2, with D tentatively TRBD1 or TRBD2 (5 bases each). CDR1 and CDR2 from the germline V gene are SEHNR and FQNEAQ (reference sequence). This CDR3 is 17 amino acids long. Between the trimmed V and J ends, which lost 0 bases and 3 bases, there was a span of 14 bases. CDR3 sequence reads: CASSLAGTLGDTGELFF. In DNA, the CDR3 is TGTGCCAGCAGCTTAGCCGGGACCCTTGGGGACACCGGGGAGCTGTTTTTT.

This clonotype was counted between two and nine times. This chain joins TRBV4-1 and TRBJ2-2; 8 bases map to TRBD1. Per germline, CDR1 MGHRA and CDR2 YSYEKL. Losses at the gene ends were 3 bases for V and 1 base for J; bases not matched to a gene: 1. The CDR3 totals 15 residues. CDR3 in amino acids: CASSHGTGNTGELFF. CDR3 DNA sequence: TGCGCCAGCAGCCACGGGACAGGGAACACCGGGGAGCTGTTTTTT.

The table lists this clonotype with many counts. The rearrangement links TRBV27 to TRBJ2-7; 7 positions match TRBD1. This CDR3 spans 14 amino acids. After removal of 7 bases from V and 3 bases from J, the junction contained 9 bases not matched to a gene. Looked up from germline, CDR1 is MNHEY and CDR2 is SMNVEV (reference sequence). CDR3 region: CASISSRQGYEQYF. The CDR3 bases are TGTGCCAGCATCTCCTCTAGACAGGGCTACGAGCAGTACTTC.

Many counts were recorded for this clonotype. Germline is not matched at one junction end, which may reflect a read error. V and J are TRBV5-1 and TRBJ2-1; weak D call: TRBD1 (6 bases). Germline CDR1 is SGHRS and CDR2 is YFSETQ. The CDR3 loop spans 14 amino acids. The CDR3: CASSPGTSYNEQFF. The CDR3 region has the DNA TGTGCCAGCTCACCCGGGACAAGCTACAATGAGCAGTTCTTC.

As to this clonotype: A much larger clone sits a single nucleotide away, making a read error possible. The gene calls are TRBV12-5 and TRBJ1-5, with D maybe TRBD1 (5 bases). The germline CDR1 and CDR2 sequences are LGHNT and FRNRAP. The V gene lost 7 bases and the J gene lost 7 bases, with 11 bases spanning the gap. The CDR3 is 12 amino acids. The CDR3 nucleotides are TGTGCTAGTGCCCGGGGGGGGCAGCCCCAGCATTTT. This gives the protein CASARGGQPQHF.

This clonotype has ten or more counts. The chain joins TRBV7-9 to TRBJ2-1; no firm D call. Per the germline V gene, CDR1 is SEHNR and CDR2 is FQNEAQ (reference sequence). V dropped 5 bases and J dropped 3 bases, with 2 bases sitting between them. The CDR3 spans 11 residues. The CDR3 spells CASSIYNEQFF. The CDR3 nucleotides read TGTGCCAGCAGCATCTACAATGAGCAGTTCTTC.

This clonotype occurred many times. The CDR3 DNA sequence: TGCAGCGTTGAGGCTAGCGGGAGGACCTACGAGCAGTACTTC. Its protein is CSVEASGRTYEQYF. The chain carries TRBV29-1 and TRBJ2-7; 11 bases line up with TRBD2. The CDR3 covers 14 residues. J lost 2 bases, V lost 3 bases, and 3 bases had no gene match. The germline gives CDR1 SQVTM, CDR2 ANQGSEA.

This clonotype showed up many times. As DNA, the CDR3 is TGCGCCAGCAGAGATCCTGGTGGAGTCCTCCACTTT. Translating it yields CASRDPGGVLHF. The V and J genes are TRBV10-1 and TRBJ1-6; D is uncertain. V was shortened by 6 bases and J by 15 bases, with 15 bases between the two germline ends. Looked up from germline, CDR1 is WNHNN and CDR2 is SYGVQD (reference sequence). This CDR3 contains 12 residues.

This clonotype occurred a few times. J is TRBJ1-4 and V is TRBV18; D uncertain. V was cut by 5 bases and J by 7 bases, with 11 bases left in between. Germline CDR1 reads KGHSH; CDR2 reads LQKENI. The CDR3 length is 13 residues. CDR3: CASSASIREKLFF. CDR3 coding DNA: TGTGCCAGCTCAGCGTCGATCCGTGAAAAACTGTTTTTT.

The chain recombines TRBV3-1 with TRBJ1-4, with 9 bases matching TRBD1. V shed 3 bases, J shed 7 bases, and the junction held 3 bases outside the gene matches. CDR3 length: 14 amino acids. The germline V gene has CDR1 LGHDT and CDR2 YNNKEL (reference sequence). The CDR3 DNA follows: TGTGCCAGCAGCCAGTTGACAGGGGGTGAAAAACTGTTTTTT. Protein sequence: CASSQLTGGEKLFF.

This CDR3 is CASSENGQPDTQYF. CDR3 DNA sequence: TGTGCCAGCAGTGAGAACGGACAGCCAGATACGCAGTATTTT. The chain combines TRBV12-3 or TRBV12-4 with TRBJ2-3, with a weak D call TRBD1 (6 bases). This CDR3 is 14 amino acids long. V lost 5 bases, J lost 4 bases, and 13 bases lay in between.

This clonotype was counted ten times or more. The rearrangement uses TRBV4-1 and TRBJ1-1, with D uncertain. Germline V lookup: CDR1 MGHRA, CDR2 YSYEKL. With 4 bases removed from V and 5 bases from J, the gap between germline ends came to 17 bases. The CDR3 totals 15 residues. The CDR3 bases are TGCGCCAGCAGCCTCCTGAGGACTGAGGGTACTGAAGCTTTCTTT. This codes for CASSLLRTEGTEAFF.

This clonotype was detected only a few times. V gene TRBV18 combines with J gene TRBJ2-5; D may match TRBD1 or TRBD2 (5 bases each). This CDR3 is built from 15 residues. V was clipped by 3 bases and J by 5 bases, with 16 bases between them. CDR1 KGHSH and CDR2 LQKENI come from the germline V gene. The CDR3 loop is CASSPGPGRGETQYF. CDR3 nucleotides: TGTGCCAGCTCACCGGGGCCAGGGAGAGGGGAGACCCAGTACTTC.

This clonotype came up many times. The chain is built from TRBV2 and TRBJ1-1; possibly TRBD1 for D (5 bases). The CDR3 is made up of 16 amino acids. CDR1 and CDR2 from the germline V gene are SNHLY and FYNNEI. Deletions cut 4 bases from V and 8 bases from J, with 23 bases between. The CDR3 nucleotides are TGTGCCAGCAGTGGGGGTATCCGGGACGTAGGCAGGGAAGCTTTCTTT. Its protein product is CASSGGIRDVGREAFF.

With respect to this clonotype: A much larger clone differs from this one at a single base, so this may be a read error. The genes are TRBV6-1 and TRBJ2-7; 11 bases align to TRBD1. V shed 8 bases, J shed 3 bases, and the junction held 9 bases outside the gene matches. Germline V lookup: CDR1 MNHNS, CDR2 SASEGT. CDR3 length: 15 residues. CDR3 nucleotides: TGTGCCAGCTTAGGGGCCGGGACAGGGGGCTACGAGCAGTACTTC. It translates to CASLGAGTGGYEQYF.

This clonotype was seen a few times. This rearrangement joins TRBV7-9 to TRBJ1-2; D not certain. The V gene lost 1 base and the J gene lost 8 bases, with 5 bases spanning the gap. The germline CDR1 and CDR2 sequences are SEHNR and FQNEAQ (reference sequence). The CDR3 loop spans 11 amino acids. This CDR3 reads CASSLDLGYTF. The CDR3, as DNA: TGTGCCAGCAGCTTAGACTTGGGCTACACCTTC. The full variable domain, completed using reference TRBV7-9 and TRBJ1-2, is DTGVSQNPRHKITKRGQNVTFRCDPISEHNRLYWYRQTLGQGPEFLTYFQNEAQLEKSRLLSDRFSAERPKGSFSTLEIQRTEQGDSAMYLCASSLDLGYTFGSGTRLTVV.